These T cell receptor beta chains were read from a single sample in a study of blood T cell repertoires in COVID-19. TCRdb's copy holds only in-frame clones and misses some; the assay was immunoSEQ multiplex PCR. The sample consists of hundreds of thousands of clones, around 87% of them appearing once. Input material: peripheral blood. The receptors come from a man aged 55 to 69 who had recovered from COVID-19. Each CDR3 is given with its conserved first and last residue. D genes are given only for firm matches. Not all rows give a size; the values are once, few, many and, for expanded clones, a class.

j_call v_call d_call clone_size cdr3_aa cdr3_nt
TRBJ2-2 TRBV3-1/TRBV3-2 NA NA CASRRSGDTGELFF TGTGCCAGCAGACGATCAGGGGACACCGGGGAGCTGTTTTTT
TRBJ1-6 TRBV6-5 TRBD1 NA CASSLDRAGSPLHF TGTGCCAGCAGCCTGGACAGGGCCGGCTCACCCCTCCACTTT
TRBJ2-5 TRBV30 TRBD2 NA CAWSQASGGLRQETQYF TGTGCCTGGAGTCAAGCTAGCGGGGGTTTGAGGCAAGAGACCCAGTACTTC
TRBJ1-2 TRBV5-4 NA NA CASSLDGQGIGYTF TGTGCCAGCAGCTTGGACGGACAAGGGATTGGCTACACCTTC
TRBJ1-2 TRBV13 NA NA CASSLQGPGGYTF TGTGCCAGCAGCTTGCAAGGGCCGGGGGGCTACACCTTC
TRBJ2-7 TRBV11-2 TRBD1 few CASSLRWDSQEQYF TGTGCCAGCAGCCTGAGATGGGACAGCCAGGAGCAGTACTTC
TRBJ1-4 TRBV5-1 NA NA CASSLNSGLPNEKLFF TGCGCCAGCAGCCTCAACTCGGGACTCCCTAATGAAAAACTGTTTTTT
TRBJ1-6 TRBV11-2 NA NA CASSFLGSQSYNSPLHF TGTGCCAGCAGCTTTTTAGGGAGCCAGTCCTATAATTCACCCCTCCACTTT
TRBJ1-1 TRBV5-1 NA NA CASSLAGATEAFF TGCGCCAGCAGCTTGGCCGGAGCGACTGAAGCTTTCTTT
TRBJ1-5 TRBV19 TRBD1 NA CASKLQGGGSQPQHF TGTGCCAGTAAACTTCAGGGGGGAGGCAGCCAGCCCCAGCATTTT
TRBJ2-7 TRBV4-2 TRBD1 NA CASRGLGQDPYEQYF TGTGCCAGCAGAGGATTGGGACAGGACCCCTACGAGCAGTACTTC
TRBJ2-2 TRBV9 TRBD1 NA CASSPRDPGQGTGELFF TGTGCCAGCAGCCCAAGAGACCCGGGACAGGGTACCGGGGAGCTGTTTTTT
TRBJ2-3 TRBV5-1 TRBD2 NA CASSTLTSGGAGLDTQYF TGCGCCAGCAGCACACTGACTAGCGGGGGGGCAGGATTAGATACGCAGTATTTT
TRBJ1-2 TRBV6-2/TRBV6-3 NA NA CASSYWGDYGYTF TGTGCCAGCAGTTATTGGGGAGACTATGGCTACACCTTC
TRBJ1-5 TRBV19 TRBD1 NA CASNPDRGIRAQHF TGTGCCAGTAACCCAGACAGGGGGATACGGGCCCAGCATTTT
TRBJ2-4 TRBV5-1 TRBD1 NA CASSGPGTGRNIQYF TGCGCCAGCAGCGGGCCCGGGACAGGGAGGAACATTCAGTACTTC
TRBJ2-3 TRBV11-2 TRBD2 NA CASSFSGGTTDTQYF TGTGCCAGCAGCTTTTCCGGGGGGACCACAGATACGCAGTATTTT
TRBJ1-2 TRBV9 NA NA CASSVESGALYGYTF TGTGCCAGCAGCGTAGAGTCAGGTGCACTCTATGGCTACACCTTC
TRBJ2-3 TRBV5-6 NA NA CASSFQGGGTDTQYF TGTGCCAGCAGCTTCCAGGGGGGTGGCACAGATACGCAGTATTTT
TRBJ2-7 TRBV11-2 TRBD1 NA CASSPIGTVTIYEQYF TGTGCCAGCAGCCCCATCGGGACAGTAACAATCTACGAGCAGTACTTC
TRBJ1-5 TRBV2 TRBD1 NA CAGGTVEGQPQHF TGTGCCGGGGGGACAGTCGAGGGTCAGCCCCAGCATTTT
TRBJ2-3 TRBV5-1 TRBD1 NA CASSWGQEKDTQYF TGCGCCAGCAGCTGGGGACAGGAGAAGGATACGCAGTATTTT
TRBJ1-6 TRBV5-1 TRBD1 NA CASSLAGEDRGHSPLHF TGCGCCAGCAGCTTGGCCGGTGAGGACAGGGGACATTCACCCCTCCACTTT
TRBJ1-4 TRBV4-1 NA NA CASCSRPGEKLFF TGCGCCAGCTGCTCCCGACCAGGGGAAAAACTGTTTTTT
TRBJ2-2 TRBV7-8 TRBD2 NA CASRRLAGPNTGELFF TGTGCCAGCAGGAGACTAGCGGGGCCGAACACCGGGGAGCTGTTTTTT
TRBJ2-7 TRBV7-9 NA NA CASIKGPGYEQYF TGTGCCAGCATCAAGGGGCCAGGCTACGAGCAGTACTTC
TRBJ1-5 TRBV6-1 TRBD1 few CASSETWTGMPQHF TGTGCCAGCAGTGAAACCTGGACAGGGATGCCCCAGCATTTT
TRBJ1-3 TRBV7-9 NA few CASSEGFGAYGNTIYF TGTGCCAGTTCAGAAGGATTTGGGGCTTACGGAAACACCATATATTTT
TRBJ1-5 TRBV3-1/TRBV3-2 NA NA CASSQGSGATQPQHF TGTGCCAGCAGCCAAGGGTCAGGGGCGACTCAGCCCCAGCATTTT
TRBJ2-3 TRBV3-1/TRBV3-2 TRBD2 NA CASSQTSGGMNTQYF TGTGCCAGCAGCCAGACTAGCGGGGGGATGAATACGCAGTATTTT
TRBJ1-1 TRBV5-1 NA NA CASSLTEWNTEAFF TGCGCCAGCAGCTTGACAGAATGGAACACTGAAGCTTTCTTT
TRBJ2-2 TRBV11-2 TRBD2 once CASSTRLAGGAGTGELFF TGTGCCAGCAGCACGCGACTAGCGGGGGGGGCGGGCACCGGGGAGCTGTTTTTT
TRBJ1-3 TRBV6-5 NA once CASRRQAGNTIYF TGTGCCAGCAGAAGACAGGCTGGAAACACCATATATTTT
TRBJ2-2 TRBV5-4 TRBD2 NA CASSPPTSGALNTGELFF TGTGCCAGCAGCCCGCCGACTAGCGGGGCGCTGAACACCGGGGAGCTGTTTTTT
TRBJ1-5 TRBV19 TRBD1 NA CASTRGQGSQPQHF TGTGCCAGTACGAGGGGACAGGGAAGCCAGCCCCAGCATTTT
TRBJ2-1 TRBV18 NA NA CASSPPGAIYNEQFF TGTGCCAGCTCACCACCGGGGGCTATATACAATGAGCAGTTCTTC
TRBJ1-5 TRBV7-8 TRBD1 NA CASSFIGQGDQPQHF TGTGCCAGCAGCTTTATTGGACAGGGAGATCAGCCCCAGCATTTT